One sample yielded the 13 T cell receptor beta chains listed below, sequenced in a study of blood T cell repertoires in COVID-19. The assay was immunoSEQ multiplex PCR, and TCRdb's table has in-frame clones only and misses some. The sample holds 100,000 to 130,000 clones, approximately 90% seen once. The sample consisted of peripheral blood. The origin of the receptors is a man aged 45-65 years with active or convalescent COVID-19.

The chain links TRBV19 to TRBJ2-2, with 8 bases aligning to TRBD2. Germline CDR1 and CDR2: LNHDA and SQIVND (reference sequence). The CDR3 loop spans 16 amino acids. V dropped 10 bases and J dropped 4; count of bases not matched to a gene: 14. The CDR3 here is CATRPHPGGTTGELFF. CDR3 sequence (DNA): TGTGCCACCCGGCCTCATCCGGGAGGGACCACCGGGGAGCTGTTTTTT.

V usage is TRBV19 and J usage is TRBJ1-1; TRBD1 is a possible D gene (6 bases). The CDR3 runs 14 residues. Germline loops: CDR1 LNHDA, CDR2 SQIVND (reference sequence). Between the trimmed V and J ends, which lost 6 bases and 5 bases, there was a span of 16 bases. The CDR3 loop is CASRRTVLGTEAFF. The CDR3, as DNA: TGTGCCAGTAGACGGACAGTTCTAGGGACTGAAGCTTTCTTT. Full variable domain (remainder filled in from reference TRBV19 and TRBJ1-1): DGGITQSPKYLFRKEGQNVTLSCEQNLNHDAMYWYRQDPGQGLRLIYYSQIVNDFQKGDIAEGYSVSREKKESFPLTVTSAQKNPTAFYLCASRRTVLGTEAFFGQGTRLTVV.

V usage is TRBV11-3 and J usage is TRBJ1-1; no clear D gene. The CDR3 loop spans 13 amino acids. The germline V gene encodes CDR1 SGHNT and CDR2 YENEEA. Trimming left V 5 bases short and J 5 bases short, with 12 bases between. CDR3 amino acids: CASSVGRQTEAFF. CDR3 nucleotides: TGTGCCAGCAGCGTAGGGCGGCAAACTGAAGCTTTCTTT.

The chain links TRBV6-5 to TRBJ2-7; TRBD2 aligns across 11 bases. J gave up 4 bases and V 7 bases, and 9 bases lay outside the gene matches. Germline-derived CDR1 and CDR2 are MNHEY and SVGAGI. The CDR3 has 15 amino acids. In nucleotides, the CDR3 is TGTGCCAGCACCGAATTAGCGGGAGGGCATTACGAGCAGTACTTC. Translating it yields CASTELAGGHYEQYF.

The genes are TRBV7-2 and TRBJ1-1, with 7 bases lining up with TRBD1. CDR1 and CDR2 from the germline V gene are SGHTA and FQGNSA. This CDR3 has 13 amino acids. Trimming cost V 5 bases and J 4 bases; bases outside gene matches: 4. For the CDR3, the DNA is TGTGCCAGCAGCCTGGGACAGCTCACTGAAGCTTTCTTT. Amino acids: CASSLGQLTEAFF.

The V gene is TRBV21-1, the J gene TRBJ2-7; the D call of TRBD1 is as the table states it, not checked on the DNA. TRBV21-1 is reported as a pseudogene. The CDR3 is 16 residues long. CDR3 sequence (DNA): TGTGCCAGCAGAGCTGTCAGGGGACCACCAACCTACGAGCAGTACTTC. It codes for CASRAVRGPPTYEQYF.

This sequence joins TRBV4-1 and TRBJ1-1; D is possibly TRBD1 (6 bases). The CDR3 covers 17 residues. The V end lost 3 bases, the J end lost 8 bases, and 25 bases lay between the germline ends. Germline V lookup: CDR1 MGHRA, CDR2 YSYEKL. The CDR3 sequence: CASSQVYSRGRLGEAFF. The CDR3 bases are TGCGCCAGCAGCCAGGTTTACTCTAGGGGGAGACTCGGCGAAGCTTTCTTT.

The rearrangement links TRBV3-1 (or the pseudogene TRBV3-2) to TRBJ1-2; no reliable D call. Looked up from germline, CDR1 is LGHDT and CDR2 is YNNKEL (reference sequence). The CDR3 is made up of 12 amino acids. V lost 0 bases, J lost 5 bases, and 4 bases lay in between. In nucleotides, the CDR3 is TGTGCCAGCAGCCAAGACAGGTATGGCTACACCTTC. It specifies CASSQDRYGYTF.

The count of this clone is one. The rearrangement joins TRBV7-9 to TRBJ2-3, with 7 bases identical to TRBD2. Trimming cost V 6 bases and J 3 bases; bases outside gene matches: 12. This CDR3 region has 16 residues. Germline lookup yields CDR1 SEHNR and CDR2 FQNEAQ (reference sequence). CDR3 loop: CASSKPSGTGTDTQYF. The CDR3, as DNA: TGTGCCAGCAGTAAACCTAGCGGTACGGGGACAGATACGCAGTATTTT. Using reference TRBV7-9 and TRBJ2-3 for the parts outside the CDR3, the full variable domain is DTGVSQNPRHKITKRGQNVTFRCDPISEHNRLYWYRQTLGQGPEFLTYFQNEAQLEKSRLLSDRFSAERPKGSFSTLEIQRTEQGDSAMYLCASSKPSGTGTDTQYFGPGTRLTVL.

The chain is built from TRBV24-1 and TRBJ2-7; D is ambiguous. In germline, CDR1 is KGHDR, CDR2 SFDVKD. The CDR3 is 13 residues long. V lost 1 base and J 3 bases, leaving 6 bases between the germline ends. This CDR3 is CATSDFYGYEQYF. For the CDR3, the DNA is TGTGCCACCAGTGATTTTTACGGCTACGAGCAGTACTTC.

The V gene is TRBV6-2 or TRBV6-3, the J gene TRBJ1-1; the D gene is possibly TRBD1 (6 bases). Trimming removed 5 bases at V and 1 base at J, with 14 bases between. Looked up from germline, CDR1 is MNHEY and CDR2 is SVGEGT. This CDR3 comprises 15 residues. CDR3 coding DNA: TGTGCCAGCAGTAAAAGCCGGGACACGAACACTGAAGCTTTCTTT. Protein sequence: CASSKSRDTNTEAFF.

The rearrangement uses TRBV28 and TRBJ2-2; TRBD1 might be the D (5 bases). This CDR3 contains 15 residues. V lost 3 bases to trimming and J lost 4 bases, with 12 bases between them. CDR1 is MDHEN and CDR2 is SYDVKM in the germline V gene. The CDR3 region has the DNA TGTGCCAGCAGTTTCGACAGCCCCGGCACCGGGGAGCTGTTTTTT. This gives the protein CASSFDSPGTGELFF.

The V and J genes are TRBV28 and TRBJ1-6, with 7 positions matching TRBD1. V was pared by 0 bases and J by 6 bases, with 5 bases of the junction left unmatched. The CDR3 spans 16 residues. Germline V gene sequence: CDR1 MDHEN, CDR2 SYDVKM. CDR3 loop: CASSLWQTGRNSPLHF. In DNA form, the CDR3 reads TGTGCCAGCAGTTTATGGCAGACAGGGCGTAATTCACCCCTCCACTTT. Full variable domain (remainder filled in from reference TRBV28 and TRBJ1-6): DVKVTQSSRYLVKRTGEKVFLECVQDMDHENMFWYRQDPGLGLRLIYFSYDVKMKEKGDIPEGYSVSREKKERFSLILESASTNQTSMYLCASSLWQTGRNSPLHFGNGTRLTVT.